Presented here are 7 T cell receptor beta chains from one specimen sequenced in a study of spatial heterogeneity in lung cancer (dated by TCRdb to between 2017 and 2020). The protocol used for the library was 5' RACE. The listed sequencing device is NextSeq 500. TCRdb reworked the public reads: Q25 trimming with fastp, MiXCR clone assembly, productive beta chains retained. Each record represents a unique CDR3 protein, reported with the most common genes and DNA among its rows. The sample table records approximately 52,000 distinct CDR3 sequences; less than 8.5% of these occur just once. The top ten hold approximately 2.9% of the sample. The time point label of this sample denotes: sample taken at primary tumor resection. TCR sequencing used whole RNA extracted from tumor and nontumor lung tissue, or from cryopreserved PBMC samples, without cell sorting. The specimen was PBMCs, collected at surgery. These receptors originate from a female donor with early-stage non-small cell lung cancer.

This clonotype appeared a few times. The chain joins TRBV7-2 to TRBJ2-7, with TRBD1 as a possible D gene (5 bases). The V gene's germline CDR1 is SGHTA and CDR2 FQGNSA. With 5 bases removed from V and 4 bases from J, the gap between germline ends came to 12 bases. The CDR3 is 13 amino acids. The CDR3 nucleotides read TGTGCCAGCAGCCAGGGCAAAGGGTACGAGCAGTACTTC. It codes for CASSQGKGYEQYF.

The rearrangement links TRBV5-1 to TRBJ1-6; possible D gene TRBD1, 5 bases. The V end lost 2 bases, the J end lost 9 bases, and 21 bases lay between the germline ends. CDR1 and CDR2 from the germline V gene are SGHRS and YFSETQ. The CDR3 covers 17 residues. The CDR3 sequence: CASSFLGSGTAISPLHF. Written as DNA, the CDR3 is TGCGCCAGCAGCTTCTTAGGATCCGGGACCGCTATTTCACCCCTCCACTTT.

This clonotype was recorded at least ten times. V is TRBV25-1 and J is TRBJ2-5; tentatively, D is TRBD1 or TRBD2 (5 bases each). Per the germline V gene, CDR1 is MGHDK and CDR2 is SYGVNS. The ends were cut back, 6 bases at V and 8 bases at J, with 16 bases in the middle. The CDR3 consists of 13 residues. For the CDR3, the DNA is TGTGCCAGCAGGGGGGATCCCGTTAGAACCCAGTACTTC. Translation: CASRGDPVRTQYF.

The V gene is TRBV25-1, the J gene TRBJ1-3, with 9 positions matching TRBD1. The germline V gene encodes CDR1 MGHDK and CDR2 SYGVNS. CDR3 length: 15 residues. The V segment lost 7 bases and the J segment 7 bases; nucleotides outside the gene matches: 11. CDR3 sequence (DNA): TGTGCCAGCATGTCGAAAGGACAGGGGATCAACACCATATATTTT. Its protein is CASMSKGQGINTIYF.

The table lists this clonotype with a few counts. This rearrangement joins TRBV20-1 to TRBJ2-7, with D uncertain. With 2 bases removed from V and 1 base from J, the gap between germline ends came to 24 bases. The length of the CDR3 is 18 residues. Looked up from germline, CDR1 is DFQATT and CDR2 is SNEGSKA (reference sequence). CDR3 nucleotide sequence: TGCAGTGCTAGATCCGAATTAACCCTGAGTGCTCGTTCCTACGAGCAGTACTTC. This encodes CSARSELTLSARSYEQYF.

This clonotype has at least ten counts. The chain recombines TRBV7-8 with TRBJ1-1; D is unclear. Trimming shortened V by 1 base and J by 3 bases, and 6 bases separated the two germline ends. CDR1 SGHVS and CDR2 FQNEAQ come from the germline V gene. There are 13 residues in the CDR3. DNA of the CDR3: TGTGCCAGCAGCTTAGTAGGTGACACTGAAGCTTTCTTT. Amino acids: CASSLVGDTEAFF.

This clonotype turned up a few times. Given a much more abundant clone one base away, this may be a read error. The chain uses TRBV29-1 and TRBJ2-3; tentatively, D is TRBD1 or TRBD2 (6 bases each). CDR3 length: 14 amino acids. Trimming removed 4 bases from V and 4 bases from J, with 15 bases in between. Germline lookup yields CDR1 SQVTM and CDR2 ANQGSEA. The CDR3 DNA sequence: TGCAGCGTTGGAGGGGGGCTGACTTCAGATACGCAGTATTTT. It encodes CSVGGGLTSDTQYF.